Shown below are 10 T cell receptor beta chains from a single sample sequenced in a study of tumor-infiltrating lymphocytes in localized non-small cell lung cancer. The protocol was immunoSEQ multiplex PCR, while the TCRdb copy is restricted to in-frame clones and leaves out a portion. The profile shows some 5,900 clones, less than 85% of them singletons. The sequencing input was lung tumor tissue. These TCRs come from a human donor with non-small cell lung cancer.

This clone was seen more than once but under ten times. This sequence joins TRBV29-1 and TRBJ2-1; 7 bases are shared with TRBD1. From germline, CDR1 is SQVTM and CDR2 ANQGSEA. The CDR3 spans 17 residues. V lost 6 bases to trimming and J lost 0 bases; unmatched junction nucleotides: 14. The CDR3 nucleotides are TGCAGCGTAGAGGGTTTCGTTGGGACAGCCTCCTACAATGAGCAGTTCTTC. Its protein is CSVEGFVGTASYNEQFF.

V gene TRBV5-6 combines with J gene TRBJ2-1, with D hard to call. The V gene lost 1 base and the J gene lost 7 bases, with 6 bases spanning the gap. Germline V gives CDR1 SGHDT, CDR2 YYEEEE. The CDR3 covers 12 residues. For the CDR3, the DNA is TGTGCCAGCAGCTTGAAAGATAATGAGCAGTTCTTC. It is translated as CASSLKDNEQFF.

CDR3 loop: CASSYRLSQGGDTQYF. The CDR3 DNA reads as TGTGCCAGCAGTTACCGCCTTAGCCAGGGTGGAGATACGCAGTATTTT. The rearrangement uses TRBV6-6 and TRBJ2-3; perhaps TRBD1 as D (5 bases). Germline V lookup: CDR1 MNHNY, CDR2 SVGAGI (reference sequence). V lost 2 bases and J 5 bases, leaving 17 bases between the germline ends. This CDR3 spans 16 amino acids.

The gene calls are TRBV6-5 and TRBJ1-2; 10 nucleotides match TRBD1. This CDR3 has 14 amino acids. Germline CDR1 and CDR2: MNHEY and SVGAGI. V gave up 8 bases and J gave up 0 bases; unmatched junction bases: 3. The CDR3 DNA sequence: TGTGCCAGCGGGGGGACAGGGGCTAACTATGGCTACACCTTC. The encoded protein is CASGGTGANYGYTF.

Only a few counts were recorded for this clone. Other DNA sequences within the sample encode an identical CDR3. The CDR3 coding sequence is TGCAGCGTTGAAGACCCGGACAGGTCGTCCTACAATGAGCAGTTCTTC. Translated, it gives CSVEDPDRSSYNEQFF. The chain carries TRBV29-1 and TRBJ2-1; 7 bases are shared with TRBD1. From germline, CDR1 is SQVTM and CDR2 ANQGSEA. The CDR3 is 16 amino acids. Unmatched junction bases numbered 6, after V lost 0 bases and J lost 1 base.

This clone occurred a few times. This rearrangement joins TRBV4-1 to TRBJ2-7, with D possibly matching TRBD2 (5 bases). Per germline, CDR1 MGHRA and CDR2 YSYEKL. This CDR3 is built from 13 residues. The V end was cut by 3 bases, the J end by 7 bases, with 13 bases between. The CDR3 loop is CASSHDPTGEQYF. CDR3 in DNA: TGCGCCAGCAGCCACGATCCCACGGGGGAGCAGTACTTC.

This clone appeared a few times. This rearrangement joins TRBV5-1 to TRBJ2-1; 8 bases line up with TRBD2. Germline V lookup: CDR1 SGHRS, CDR2 YFSETQ. The length of the CDR3 is 16 residues. V shed 2 bases, J shed 3 bases, and the junction held 7 bases outside the gene matches. The CDR3 reads CASSLLGGRSYNEQFF. CDR3 nucleotide sequence: TGCGCCAGCAGCTTACTGGGCGGGAGGAGCTACAATGAGCAGTTCTTC.

This rearrangement joins TRBV11-3 to TRBJ2-3; 7 bases fit TRBD2. V shed 4 bases and J 1 base; nucleotides not matched to a gene: 14. Germline assignment: CDR1 SGHNT and CDR2 YENEEA. The CDR3 length is 18 residues. CDR3 bases: TGTGCCAGCAGCTCGATTGCTCCTAGCGGCCCCGGCACAGATACGCAGTATTTT. Translating it yields CASSSIAPSGPGTDTQYF.

The chain carries TRBV7-5 and TRBJ1-4. TRBV7-5 is tagged as a pseudogene. This CDR3 contains 13 residues. The CDR3 spells CARSSTFYEKLFF. The CDR3, as DNA: TGTGCCAGAAGCTCCACGTTCTATGAAAAACTGTTTTTT.

This clone was observed a few times. The CDR3 DNA sequence: TGTGCCAGCAGTGAAGGGGGCGGTTACTCCTACGAGCAGTACTTC. It specifies CASSEGGGYSYEQYF. The chain combines TRBV25-1 with TRBJ2-7; D is perhaps TRBD1 (6 bases). Trimming pared 2 bases from V and 0 bases from J, leaving 11 bases between. The CDR3 length is 15 residues. The germline V gene has CDR1 MGHDK and CDR2 SYGVNS.